This entry lists 8 T cell receptor beta chains sequenced from one sample in a study of T cell responses to AZD1222 COVID-19 vaccine. TCRdb keeps only in-frame clones here, not all; method: immunoSEQ multiplex PCR. The sample lists some 130,000 clones; less than 95% were seen once. The sample in question was peripheral blood, obtained on day 0 of AZD1222 vaccination. Receptors were obtained from an adult in good health.

The chain carries TRBV5-1 and TRBJ2-3; 8 nucleotides line up with TRBD1. V dropped 2 bases and J dropped 3; count of bases not matched to a gene: 2. CDR1 and CDR2 (germline): SGHRS, YFSETQ. The CDR3 runs to 14 residues. The CDR3 DNA is TGCGCCAGCAGCTTCGACAGGGGTACAGATACGCAGTATTTT. Amino acid sequence: CASSFDRGTDTQYF. The full variable domain, with the rest looked up from reference TRBV5-1 and TRBJ2-3, is KAGVTQTPRYLIKTRGQQVTLSCSPISGHRSVSWYQQTPGQGLQFLFEYFSETQRNKGNFPGRFSGRQFSNSRSEMNVSTLELGDSALYLCASSFDRGTDTQYFGPGTRLTVL.

Concerning this clone: The junction does not match germline at one end; this may be a read error. The V and J genes are TRBV18 and TRBJ2-3; 10 bases map to TRBD1. Germline V gene lookup returns CDR1 KGHSH and CDR2 LQKENI. The length of the CDR3 is 15 residues. The CDR3 sequence is CTSSHGQGVTDTQYF. Here the CDR3 DNA reads TGTACCAGCTCACACGGACAGGGGGTGACAGATACGCAGTATTTT.

J is TRBJ2-7 and V is TRBV6-5; 9 positions agree with TRBD1. The CDR3 runs to 15 residues. Germline V gene sequence: CDR1 MNHEY, CDR2 SVGAGI. J lost 6 bases, V lost 4 bases, and 10 bases had no gene match. In nucleotides, the CDR3 is TGTGCCAGCAGTTCACCCTCCGGGACAGGGTTCGAGCAGTACTTC. It is translated as CASSSPSGTGFEQYF.

This clone occurred once. The rearrangement joins TRBV27 to TRBJ1-2; TRBD1 matches at 8 bases. Looked up from germline, CDR1 is MNHEY and CDR2 is SMNVEV (reference sequence). The J segment lost 8 bases and the V segment lost 6 bases, leaving 8 bases of the junction unmatched. This CDR3 has 13 residues. The CDR3, as DNA: TGTGCCAGCAGCCGATTGACAGGGGACGGCTACACCTTC. Translation gives CASSRLTGDGYTF.

The chain carries TRBV6-2 or TRBV6-3 and TRBJ2-3; no definite D call. The CDR3 runs to 11 residues. Germline V gene sequence: CDR1 MNHEY, CDR2 SVGEGT. With 5 bases removed from V and 9 bases from J, the gap between germline ends came to 9 bases. CDR3 sequence: CASSGLGTQYF. The CDR3 DNA reads as TGTGCCAGCAGTGGCCTAGGCACGCAGTATTTT.

The chain carries TRBV6-5 and TRBJ1-2, with no clear D. Between the trimmed V and J ends, which lost 0 bases and 4 bases, there was a span of 12 bases. The CDR3 covers 15 residues. Looked up from germline, CDR1 is MNHEY and CDR2 is SVGAGI. Here the CDR3 reads CASSYSGDGAYGYTF. The CDR3, as DNA: TGTGCCAGCAGTTACTCGGGAGACGGAGCCTATGGCTACACCTTC.

The J gene is TRBJ2-7, the V gene TRBV9; D ambiguous. V was shortened by 1 base and J by 6 bases, with 11 bases between the two germline ends. The CDR3 sequence is 13 residues long. Per germline, CDR1 SGDLS and CDR2 YYNGEE. CDR3 sequence: CASSVSPGGEQYF. CDR3 in DNA: TGTGCCAGCAGCGTATCCCCAGGCGGCGAGCAGTACTTC. Together with reference TRBV9 and TRBJ2-7, the CDR3 gives the full variable domain: DSGVTQTPKHLITATGQRVTLRCSPRSGDLSVYWYQQSLDQGLQFLIQYYNGEERAKGNILERFSAQQFPDLHSELNLSSLELGDSALYFCASSVSPGGEQYFGPGTRLTVT.

The chain carries TRBV11-1 and TRBJ2-7; 12 nucleotides match TRBD1. The ends lost 7 bases at V and 4 bases at J; junction bases unmatched: 5. CDR1 and CDR2 (germline): SGHAT, FQDESV (reference sequence). The CDR3 totals 14 residues. CDR3: CASILGQGAYEQYF. The CDR3 region has the DNA TGTGCCAGCATCTTGGGACAGGGGGCGTACGAGCAGTACTTC.